The 27 T cell receptor beta chains given below trace back to one sample, sequenced in a study of blood T cell repertoires in COVID-19. The repertoire was sequenced with immunoSEQ multiplex PCR; TCRdb's copy has only in-frame clones and lacks some. The data show some 200,000 clones, almost 85% seen once. The source material was peripheral blood. The receptors here all came from a woman between 40 and 50 years old with acute or convalescent COVID-19.

The DNA of the CDR3 is TGTGCCAGCGCGGACAGGGTTTTCTATGGCTACACCTTC. It is translated as CASADRVFYGYTF. The chain combines TRBV6-5 with TRBJ1-2; the match to TRBD1 covers 8 bases. V lost 8 bases and J lost 4; bases outside the gene matches: 6. In germline, CDR1 is MNHEY, CDR2 SVGAGI. CDR3 length equals 13 residues.

The chain joins TRBV6-5 to TRBJ1-2; 7 bases map to TRBD1. Germline V lookup: CDR1 MNHEY, CDR2 SVGAGI. V lost 6 bases and J lost 4; bases outside the gene matches: 11. CDR3 length: 15 residues. CDR3 loop: CASRGRATGVYGYTF. CDR3 sequence (DNA): TGTGCCAGCAGGGGACGCGCAACAGGGGTCTATGGCTACACCTTC.

V usage is TRBV6-1 and J usage is TRBJ2-7; TRBD1 matches 9 bases. This CDR3 region has 16 residues. Looked up from germline, CDR1 is MNHNS and CDR2 is SASEGT. The ends lost 4 bases at V and 3 bases at J; junction bases unmatched: 10. CDR3 DNA sequence: TGTGCCAGCAGTGTAAGGGGGACAGGGTCGGGCTACGAGCAGTACTTC. It specifies CASSVRGTGSGYEQYF.

This clone was observed once. CDR3 amino acids: CASSQEPGGLNEQFF. The CDR3 bases are TGCGCCAGCAGCCAGGAGCCCGGGGGTCTCAATGAGCAGTTCTTC. V is TRBV4-1 and J is TRBJ2-1, with D possibly being TRBD2 (6 bases). Germline values: CDR1 MGHRA, CDR2 YSYEKL. The germline V and J ends were trimmed by 3 bases and 6 bases, with 15 bases remaining between them. The CDR3 contains 15 residues.

V is TRBV24-1 and J is TRBJ2-2; 7 bases are a match to TRBD1. This CDR3 comprises 12 residues. Germline loops: CDR1 KGHDR, CDR2 SFDVKD. Trimming removed 12 bases from V and 4 bases from J; junction bases left unmatched: 4. DNA of the CDR3: TGTGCCGCGACAGGGATCACCGGGGAGCTGTTTTTT. Protein sequence: CAATGITGELFF.

This clone was picked up one time. The J gene is TRBJ2-2, the V gene TRBV4-1, with a weak D call TRBD2 (6 bases). The CDR3 has 15 amino acids. Germline V gives CDR1 MGHRA, CDR2 YSYEKL. V shed 6 bases and J shed 2 bases, with 13 bases lying between them. The CDR3 coding sequence is TGCGCCAGCAGATTGGGGGACTTCAACACCGGGGAGCTGTTTTTT. Its protein is CASRLGDFNTGELFF.

The genes are TRBV25-1 and TRBJ1-2; 10 bases map to TRBD1. After removal of 6 bases from V and 8 bases from J, the junction contained 6 bases not matched to a gene. This CDR3 is built from 13 residues. The V gene's germline CDR1 is MGHDK and CDR2 SYGVNS. This chain's CDR3 is CASSEGTGDGYTF. The CDR3 nucleotides are TGTGCCAGCAGCGAAGGGACAGGGGACGGCTACACCTTC.

The chain employs TRBV6-5 and TRBJ1-2, with a tentative D call TRBD1 (6 bases). CDR3 length: 14 amino acids. Trimming took off 5 bases at V and 0 bases at J, with 10 bases between the two ends. Germline V gives CDR1 MNHEY, CDR2 SVGAGI. Here the CDR3 reads CASSTRDTNYGYTF. The CDR3, as DNA: TGTGCCAGCAGTACTCGGGACACTAACTATGGCTACACCTTC.

This chain uses TRBV5-6 with TRBJ1-2; TRBD1 might be the D (5 bases). The CDR3 consists of 13 residues. Germline loops: CDR1 SGHDT, CDR2 YYEEEE. Trimming left V 4 bases short and J 2 bases short, with 9 bases between. This chain's CDR3 is CASSPQGNYGYTF. CDR3 coding DNA: TGTGCCAGCAGCCCCCAGGGAAACTATGGCTACACCTTC.

This sequence joins TRBV5-5 and TRBJ2-7, with TRBD1 matching over 11 bases. The V gene end was trimmed by 0 bases and the J gene end by 4 bases; junction bases not matched to a gene: 9. The CDR3 has 17 residues. Looked up from germline, CDR1 is SGHKS and CDR2 is YYEKEE (reference sequence). As DNA, the CDR3 is TGTGCCAGCAGCTTGGTTGGGGCCGGGACAGGGGGTTACGAGCAGTACTTC. It codes for CASSLVGAGTGGYEQYF.

As regards this clone: This same CDR3 is encoded by further DNA sequences in the sample. The V gene is TRBV9, the J gene TRBJ1-2; TRBD1 aligns across 8 bases. The CDR3 is made up of 14 amino acids. Per the germline V gene, CDR1 is SGDLS and CDR2 is YYNGEE. Trimming removed 3 bases from V and 4 bases from J; junction bases left unmatched: 5. CDR3 DNA sequence: TGTGCCAGCAGCGCCGGACAGGGCGGCTATGGCTACACCTTC. It specifies CASSAGQGGYGYTF.

This chain links TRBV3-1 (or the pseudogene TRBV3-2) with TRBJ1-2, with a weak D call TRBD1 (5 bases). V was trimmed by 0 bases and J by 8 bases, leaving 13 bases between them. The CDR3 has 14 amino acids. Germline V gene sequence: CDR1 LGHDT, CDR2 YNNKEL (reference sequence). The CDR3 spells CASSQDRGSLGYTF. The CDR3 DNA reads as TGTGCCAGCAGCCAAGATCGGGGGTCGCTCGGCTACACCTTC.

The rearrangement uses TRBV4-1 and TRBJ1-2, with 7 bases lining up with TRBD1. The CDR3 consists of 18 residues. The germline V gene encodes CDR1 MGHRA and CDR2 YSYEKL. V lost 1 base to trimming and J lost 3 bases; unmatched junction nucleotides: 14. The CDR3 bases are TGCGCCAGCAGCCAAGCGCAGGACAGGAGCTGGGACCACTATGGCTACACCTTC. Translated: CASSQAQDRSWDHYGYTF.

The chain links TRBV5-6 to TRBJ1-5, with D possibly being TRBD1 (6 bases). The CDR3 contains 17 residues. Germline-derived CDR1 and CDR2 are SGHDT and YYEEEE. Trimming stripped 6 bases from V and 0 bases from J, with 19 bases between. As DNA, the CDR3 is TGTGCCAGCACCCGTAACGAGGACAGTTATAGCAATCAGCCCCAGCATTTT. Translated, it gives CASTRNEDSYSNQPQHF.

This clone was counted a single time. V gene TRBV5-1 combines with J gene TRBJ2-7; D is possibly TRBD2 (5 bases). CDR1 SGHRS and CDR2 YFSETQ come from the germline V gene. Trimming stripped 6 bases from V and 4 bases from J, with 20 bases between. The CDR3 sequence is 15 residues long. The CDR3 DNA sequence: TGCGCCAGCACGATACAGTCCCCGGCGGGTTACGAGCAGTACTTC. Translating gives CASTIQSPAGYEQYF.

V is TRBV5-1 and J is TRBJ2-7, with a weak D call TRBD2 (6 bases). From germline, CDR1 is SGHRS and CDR2 YFSETQ. This CDR3 is built from 14 residues. V was trimmed by 0 bases and J by 2 bases, leaving 9 bases between them. CDR3 sequence (DNA): TGCGCCAGCAGCTTGGACCTAGCGCCCTACGAGCAGTACTTC. Translating it yields CASSLDLAPYEQYF.

This sequence joins TRBV19 and TRBJ1-2; 7 positions agree with TRBD1. The CDR3 spans 14 residues. CDR1 and CDR2 from the germline V gene are LNHDA and SQIVND (reference sequence). The trim removed 3 bases at V and 7 bases at J, leaving 8 bases unmatched. This CDR3 reads CASSMGTAPGGYTF. The CDR3 DNA is TGTGCCAGTAGTATGGGGACAGCTCCAGGTGGCTACACCTTC.

This clone has just one count. The gene calls are TRBV11-2 and TRBJ2-2; perhaps TRBD2 as D (5 bases). This CDR3 has 13 residues. V lost 6 bases to trimming and J lost 6 bases, with 11 bases between them. The germline V gene encodes CDR1 SGHAT and CDR2 FQNNGV. The CDR3 DNA reads TGTGCCAGCAGGGTACTAGTTCCCGGGGAGCTGTTTTTT. Amino acids: CASRVLVPGELFF.

V usage is TRBV5-1 and J usage is TRBJ1-5; the D is unclear. The CDR3 loop spans 15 amino acids. The V end lost 0 bases, the J end lost 2 bases, and 9 bases lay between the germline ends. Germline lookup yields CDR1 SGHRS and CDR2 YFSETQ. CDR3 region: CASSLDSQGNQPQHF. The CDR3 region has the DNA TGCGCCAGCAGCTTGGACAGTCAGGGCAATCAGCCCCAGCATTTT.

The chain has TRBV6-5 and TRBJ1-5, with D perhaps matching TRBD1 (5 bases). Trimming took off 6 bases at V and 5 bases at J, with 8 bases between the two ends. Germline-derived CDR1 and CDR2 are MNHEY and SVGAGI. This CDR3 region has 12 residues. The CDR3 DNA follows: TGTGCCAGCAGAGGCAGGGATCAGCCCCAGCATTTT. This codes for CASRGRDQPQHF.

This clone was counted a few times. The chain employs TRBV27 and TRBJ2-7; TRBD1 aligns across 8 bases. The V gene's germline CDR1 is MNHEY and CDR2 SMNVEV (reference sequence). V was pared by 0 bases and J by 3 bases, with 7 bases of the junction left unmatched. The CDR3 length is 16 residues. CDR3 region: CASSLSAGGSLYEQYF. As DNA, the CDR3 is TGTGCCAGCAGTTTATCGGCAGGGGGCTCCCTCTACGAGCAGTACTTC.

This chain connects TRBV5-1 to TRBJ2-2; TRBD2 is a possible D gene (6 bases). CDR3 length: 15 amino acids. Trimming removed 5 bases from V and 0 bases from J, with 11 bases in between. Germline CDR1 and CDR2: SGHRS and YFSETQ. CDR3 nucleotides: TGCGCCAGCAGTCATGGGGGGACGAACACCGGGGAGCTGTTTTTT. Protein: CASSHGGTNTGELFF.

This clone showed up just once. This sequence joins TRBV27 and TRBJ2-5, with D possibly matching TRBD2 (6 bases). Trimming took 6 bases from V and 0 from J, leaving 26 bases between them. CDR1 is MNHEY, CDR2 SMNVEV, per germline (reference sequence). CDR3 size: 19 residues. This chain's CDR3 is CASRRRDLSSEWYQETQYF. As DNA, the CDR3 is TGTGCCAGCAGGAGGCGGGACTTAAGCTCAGAATGGTACCAAGAGACCCAGTACTTC.

The chain joins TRBV19 to TRBJ1-6, with a possible D match to TRBD1 (6 bases). CDR1 and CDR2 (germline): LNHDA, SQIVND (reference sequence). This CDR3 region has 15 residues. The germline V and J ends were trimmed by 6 bases and 11 bases, with 20 bases remaining between them. The CDR3 spells CASRPDRSLWAPLHF. CDR3 DNA sequence: TGTGCCAGTAGGCCAGACAGGTCCCTATGGGCACCCCTCCACTTT.

The rearrangement links TRBV5-1 to TRBJ2-1; 13 bases are a match to TRBD2. The V gene end was trimmed by 4 bases and the J gene end by 10 bases; junction bases not matched to a gene: 8. This CDR3 has 15 amino acids. In germline, CDR1 is SGHRS, CDR2 YFSETQ. The CDR3 DNA reads TGCGCCAGCAGCCCCACTAGCGGGAGGGTCGAGGAGCAGTTCTTC. It codes for CASSPTSGRVEEQFF.

This chain connects TRBV7-9 to TRBJ2-3, with D perhaps TRBD2 (5 bases). Germline assignment: CDR1 SEHNR and CDR2 FQNEAQ (reference sequence). V was trimmed by 5 bases and J by 5 bases, leaving 11 bases between them. The CDR3 totals 13 residues. CDR3 in amino acids: CASSPTREDTQYF. In nucleotides, the CDR3 is TGTGCCAGCAGCCCCACGAGGGAAGATACGCAGTATTTT.

This clone was detected many times. This chain connects TRBV10-1 to TRBJ2-3, with 7 bases that match TRBD2. The CDR3 sequence is 16 residues long. Germline V lookup: CDR1 WNHNN, CDR2 SYGVQD (reference sequence). With 4 bases clipped from V and 4 bases from J, the junction kept 11 bases outside the gene matches. The CDR3 sequence: CASSVYSGGNADTQYF. In DNA, the CDR3 is TGCGCCAGCAGTGTCTACTCCGGGGGGAACGCAGATACGCAGTATTTT.